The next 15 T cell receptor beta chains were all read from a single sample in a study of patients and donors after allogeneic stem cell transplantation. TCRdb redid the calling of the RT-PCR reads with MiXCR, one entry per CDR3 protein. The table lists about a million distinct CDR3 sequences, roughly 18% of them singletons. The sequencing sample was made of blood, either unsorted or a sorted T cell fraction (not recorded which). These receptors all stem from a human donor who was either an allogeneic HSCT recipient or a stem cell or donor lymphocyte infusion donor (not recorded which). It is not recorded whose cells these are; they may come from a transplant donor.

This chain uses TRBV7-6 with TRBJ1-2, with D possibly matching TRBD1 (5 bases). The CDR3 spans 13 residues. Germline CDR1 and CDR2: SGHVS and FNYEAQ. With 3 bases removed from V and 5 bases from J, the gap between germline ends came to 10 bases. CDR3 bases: TGTGCCAGCAGCTTTCCTGCAGGGTATGGCTACACCTTC. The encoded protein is CASSFPAGYGYTF.

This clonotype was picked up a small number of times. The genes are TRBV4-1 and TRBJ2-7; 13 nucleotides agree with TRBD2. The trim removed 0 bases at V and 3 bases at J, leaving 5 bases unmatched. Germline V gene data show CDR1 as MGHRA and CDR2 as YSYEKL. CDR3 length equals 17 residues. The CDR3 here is CASSQDKGLAGRYEQYF. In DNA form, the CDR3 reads TGCGCCAGCAGCCAAGATAAGGGACTAGCGGGACGCTACGAGCAGTACTTC.

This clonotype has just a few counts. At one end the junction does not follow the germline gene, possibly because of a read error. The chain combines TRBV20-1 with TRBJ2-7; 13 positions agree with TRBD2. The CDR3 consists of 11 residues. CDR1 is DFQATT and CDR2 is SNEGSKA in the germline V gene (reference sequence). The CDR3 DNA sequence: TGCAGTGCCACCGGACTAGCGGGAGAAATCTTC. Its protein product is CSATGLAGEIF.

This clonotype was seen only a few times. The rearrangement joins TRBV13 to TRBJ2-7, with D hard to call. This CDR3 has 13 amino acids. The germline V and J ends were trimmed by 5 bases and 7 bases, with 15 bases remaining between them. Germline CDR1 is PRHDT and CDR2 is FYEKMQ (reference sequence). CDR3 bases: TGTGCCAGCAGCCCAACTATTTTTGATGAGCAGTACTTC. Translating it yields CASSPTIFDEQYF. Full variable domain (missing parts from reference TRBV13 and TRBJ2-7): AAGVIQSPRHLIKEKRETATLKCYPIPRHDTVYWYQQGPGQDPQFLISFYEKMQSDKGSIPDRFSAQQFSDYHSELNMSSLELGDSALYFCASSPTIFDEQYFGPGTRLTVT.

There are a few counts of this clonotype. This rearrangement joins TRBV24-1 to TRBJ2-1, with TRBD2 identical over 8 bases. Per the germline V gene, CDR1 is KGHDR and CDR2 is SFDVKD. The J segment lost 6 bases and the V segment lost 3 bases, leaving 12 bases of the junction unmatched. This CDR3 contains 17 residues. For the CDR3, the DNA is TGTGCCACCAGTGATCCACCTCTCAGCGGGAGCAGCAATGAGCAGTTCTTC. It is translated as CATSDPPLSGSSNEQFF.

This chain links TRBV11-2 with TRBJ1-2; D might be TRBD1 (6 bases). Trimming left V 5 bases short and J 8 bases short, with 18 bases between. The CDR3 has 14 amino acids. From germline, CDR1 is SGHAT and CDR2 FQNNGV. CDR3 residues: CASSITPQGHGYTF. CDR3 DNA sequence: TGTGCCAGCAGCATTACCCCACAGGGACACGGCTACACCTTC.

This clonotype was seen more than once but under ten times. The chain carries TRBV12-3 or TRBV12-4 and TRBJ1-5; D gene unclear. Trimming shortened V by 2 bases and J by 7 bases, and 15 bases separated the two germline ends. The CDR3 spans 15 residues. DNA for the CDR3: TGTGCCAGCAGTTTATTCGGGGTTGCGGAGCAGCCCCAGCATTTT. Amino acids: CASSLFGVAEQPQHF.

CDR3 sequence: CASSVDFREETQYF. CDR3 coding DNA: TGTGCCAGCAGCGTAGATTTTAGGGAGGAGACCCAGTACTTC. This chain connects TRBV9 to TRBJ2-5, with D maybe TRBD2 (5 bases). This CDR3 spans 14 amino acids. The V end lost 0 bases, the J end lost 5 bases, and 11 bases lay between the germline ends. CDR1 is SGDLS and CDR2 is YYNGEE in the germline V gene.

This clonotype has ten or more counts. CDR3 bases: TGCGCCAGCAGCCAAGATCTGGGAGCAGGGGGCTATGATGGCTACACCTTC. It encodes CASSQDLGAGGYDGYTF. The rearrangement uses TRBV4-1 and TRBJ1-2, with 8 bases lining up with TRBD1. With 0 bases clipped from V and 6 bases from J, the junction kept 12 bases outside the gene matches. Per germline, CDR1 MGHRA and CDR2 YSYEKL. The CDR3 is 17 residues long.

This chain's CDR3 is CASSQVGQGAGNEQFF. CDR3 sequence (DNA): TGTGCCAGCAGCCAAGTTGGACAGGGGGCTGGAAATGAGCAGTTCTTC. V gene TRBV3-1 combines with J gene TRBJ2-1; 11 nucleotides match TRBD1. Unmatched junction bases numbered 6, after V lost 1 base and J lost 7 bases. Germline assignment: CDR1 LGHDT and CDR2 YNNKEL (reference sequence). The CDR3 covers 16 residues.

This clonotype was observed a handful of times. CDR3 residues: CASSGASNTGELFF. In DNA form, the CDR3 reads TGTGCCAGCAGCGGCGCTTCGAACACCGGGGAGCTGTTTTTT. V and J are TRBV21-1 and TRBJ2-2; the table gives TRBD1 as D, unverified against the DNA. TRBV21-1 is shown as a pseudogene. The CDR3 sequence is 14 residues long.

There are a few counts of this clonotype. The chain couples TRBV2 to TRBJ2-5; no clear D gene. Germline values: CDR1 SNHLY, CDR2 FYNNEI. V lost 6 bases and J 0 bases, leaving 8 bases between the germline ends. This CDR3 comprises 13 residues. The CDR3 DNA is TGTGCCAGCAGCCGAGACAACCAAGAGACCCAGTACTTC. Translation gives CASSRDNQETQYF.

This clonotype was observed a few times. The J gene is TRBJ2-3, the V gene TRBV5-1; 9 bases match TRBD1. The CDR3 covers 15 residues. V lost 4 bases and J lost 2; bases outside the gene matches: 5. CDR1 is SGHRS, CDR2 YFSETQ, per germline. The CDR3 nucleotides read TGCGCCAGCAGCCGGGGACAGGGAATCACAGATACGCAGTATTTT. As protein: CASSRGQGITDTQYF.

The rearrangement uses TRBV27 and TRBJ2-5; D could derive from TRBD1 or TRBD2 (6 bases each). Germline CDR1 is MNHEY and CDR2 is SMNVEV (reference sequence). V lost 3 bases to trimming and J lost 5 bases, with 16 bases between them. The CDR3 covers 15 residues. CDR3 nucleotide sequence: TGTGCCAGCAGTTTGTATGGGGGGCTCTTTGAGACCCAGTACTTC. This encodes CASSLYGGLFETQYF.

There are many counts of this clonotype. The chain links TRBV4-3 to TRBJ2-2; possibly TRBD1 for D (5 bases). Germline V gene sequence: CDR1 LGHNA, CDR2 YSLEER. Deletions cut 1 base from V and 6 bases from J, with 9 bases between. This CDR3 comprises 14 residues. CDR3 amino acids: CASSQGQGSGELFF. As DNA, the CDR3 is TGCGCCAGCAGCCAAGGGCAGGGTTCCGGGGAGCTGTTTTTT.